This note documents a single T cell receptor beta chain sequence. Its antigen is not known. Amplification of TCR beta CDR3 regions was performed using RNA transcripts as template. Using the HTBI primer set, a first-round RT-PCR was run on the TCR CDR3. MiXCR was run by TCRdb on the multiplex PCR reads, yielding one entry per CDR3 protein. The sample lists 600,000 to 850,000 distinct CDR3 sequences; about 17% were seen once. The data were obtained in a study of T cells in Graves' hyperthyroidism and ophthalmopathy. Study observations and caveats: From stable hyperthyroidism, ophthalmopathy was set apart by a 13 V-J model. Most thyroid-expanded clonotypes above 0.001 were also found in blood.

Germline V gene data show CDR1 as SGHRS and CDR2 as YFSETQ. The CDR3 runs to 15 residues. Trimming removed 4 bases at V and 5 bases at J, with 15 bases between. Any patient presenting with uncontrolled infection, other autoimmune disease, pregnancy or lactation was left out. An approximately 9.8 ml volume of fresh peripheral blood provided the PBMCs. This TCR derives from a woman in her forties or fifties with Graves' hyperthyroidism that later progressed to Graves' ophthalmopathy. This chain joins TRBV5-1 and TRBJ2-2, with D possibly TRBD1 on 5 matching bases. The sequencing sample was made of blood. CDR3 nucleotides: TGCGCCAGCAGCATGGGGCAGGTCGGGACCGGGGAGCTGTTTTTT. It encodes CASSMGQVGTGELFF.